Below, one TCR beta chain is given with its context. This sample was included in a study of T cell changes during pregnancy in multiple sclerosis. Germline V gene sequence: CDR1 SGHTA, CDR2 FQGNSA. Trimming cost V 0 bases and J 4 bases, with 9 bases left between them. The CDR3 totals 14 residues. The assay was immunoSEQ multiplex PCR, and TCRdb's table has in-frame clones only and misses some. The top ten clones hold roughly 0.76% of a sample with fewer than 65,000 clones, about nine tenths of them seen once. This receptor was identified in a female donor with multiple sclerosis, enrolled in a pregnancy study. The gene calls are TRBV7-2 and TRBJ1-1; no firm D call. The sequencing used CD4+ T cells from peripheral blood mononuclear cells, collected in the first trimester of pregnancy. Here the CDR3 reads CASSLAGGVTEAFF. CDR3 DNA: TGTGCCAGCAGCTTAGCTGGCGGAGTCACTGAAGCTTTCTTT.